The text below deals with one T cell receptor beta chain. The V gene end was trimmed by 6 bases and the J gene end by 2 bases; junction bases not matched to a gene: 10. Germline-derived CDR1 and CDR2 are MNHNY and SVGAGI (reference sequence). The CDR3 is 15 amino acids. The source of the sample is a study of blood T cell repertoires in COVID-19. Study overall: COVID-19 samples collected from the United States, Italy and Spain covered acute and convalescent phases. T cells, B-cell-depleted T cells, or PBMCs supplied cDNA or gDNA.

Authors' processing steps: Reference gene primer amplification yielded estimated nucleated cell counts. The assay was immunoSEQ multiplex PCR, and TCRdb's table has in-frame clones only and misses some. V, J and clone size reflect that table, while D and trimming were determined from the DNA. The sample has under 95,000 clones; about four fifths are singletons. The sample was peripheral blood. J is TRBJ2-7 and V is TRBV6-6; 7 nucleotides align to TRBD1. The sequence was collected from a man aged 45-65 years with acute or convalescent COVID-19. CDR3 protein: CASRQDRRSPYEQYF. CDR3 in DNA: TGTGCCAGCAGGCAGGACAGGCGGAGCCCCTACGAGCAGTACTTC.